These 10 T cell receptor beta chains originate from one sample sequenced in a study of blood T cells in healthy people across ages. Using a J-beta primer mix together with a sample-barcoded 5' primer, a second PCR was run for roughly 7 to 11 cycles. In TCRdb, the 5' RACE reads were re-called with MiXCR into one record per CDR3 protein. The sample records about 1.5 million distinct CDR3 sequences, less than 45% being singletons. Sequenced material: blood. Every receptor here comes from a woman under 30 in good health.

V and J are TRBV4-2 and TRBJ1-1; no clear D gene. CDR3 length: 15 residues. Deletions cut 1 base from V and 3 bases from J, with 12 bases between. Germline CDR1 and CDR2: LGHNA and YNFKEQ. The CDR3 DNA reads TGTGCCAGCAGCCAAGGAATCGGGTTTGACACTGAAGCTTTCTTT. This translates into CASSQGIGFDTEAFF.

This chain connects TRBV9 to TRBJ2-7, with TRBD1 matching 8 bases. The CDR3 is 15 residues long. Looked up from germline, CDR1 is SGDLS and CDR2 is YYNGEE. V trimming: 3 bases; J trimming: 5 bases; junction bases outside the gene matches: 10. DNA of the CDR3: TGTGCCAGCAGCGGAGGTTACAGGGGGTCCCACGAGCAGTACTTC. Translating it yields CASSGGYRGSHEQYF.

In this sample, this clonotype turned up a few times. The chain recombines TRBV4-3 with TRBJ1-2, with 8 bases that match TRBD1. The CDR3 sequence is 15 residues long. Trimming at V came to 0 bases and at J to 8 bases, leaving 8 bases not matched to a gene. Germline lookup yields CDR1 LGHNA and CDR2 YSLEER. Written as DNA, the CDR3 is TGCGCCAGCAGCCAAGATGTTCAGGGGGCAGGAGGCTACACCTTC. Translated, it gives CASSQDVQGAGGYTF.

Only a few counts were recorded for this clonotype. This chain connects TRBV20-1 to TRBJ2-7; TRBD1 might be the D (6 bases). Germline values: CDR1 DFQATT, CDR2 SNEGSKA (reference sequence). Between the trimmed V and J ends, which lost 6 bases and 2 bases, there was a span of 14 bases. The CDR3 covers 13 residues. The CDR3 sequence is CSASGTTTYEQYF. The CDR3 region has the DNA TGCAGTGCCTCGGGGACAACCACCTACGAGCAGTACTTC.

The chain carries TRBV6-2 or TRBV6-3 and TRBJ2-1; TRBD2 agrees at 7 bases. Trimming cost V 6 bases and J 2 bases; bases outside gene matches: 10. The CDR3 has 16 residues. Germline assignment: CDR1 MNHEY and CDR2 SVGEGT. In nucleotides, the CDR3 is TGTGCCAGCAGCTCCCCTCTAGCGGTAGCCTACAATGAGCAGTTCTTC. Its translation is CASSSPLAVAYNEQFF.

This clonotype was detected only once. The chain is built from TRBV7-2 and TRBJ2-1; D is unresolved. Trimming pared 5 bases from V and 6 bases from J, leaving 14 bases between. The CDR3 covers 14 residues. The germline V gene encodes CDR1 SGHTA and CDR2 FQGNSA. The CDR3 here is CASSRGSRSNEQFF. The CDR3 DNA reads as TGTGCCAGCAGCCGAGGTTCTAGGTCCAATGAGCAGTTCTTC. Combining the CDR3 with reference TRBV7-2 and TRBJ2-1 gives the whole variable domain GAGVSQSPSNKVTEKGKDVELRCDPISGHTALYWYRQSLGQGLEFLIYFQGNSAPDKSGLPSDRFSAERTGGSVSTLTIQRTQQEDSAVYLCASSRGSRSNEQFFGPGTRLTVL.

This clonotype was picked up a small number of times. This rearrangement joins TRBV5-5 to TRBJ2-3; D call uncertain. This CDR3 region has 15 residues. CDR1 and CDR2 from the germline V gene are SGHKS and YYEKEE (reference sequence). Between the trimmed V and J ends, which lost 4 bases and 5 bases, there was a span of 17 bases. CDR3 nucleotide sequence: TGTGCCAGCAGCACTGGACCCAGGACCGGAGATACGCAGTATTTT. Translating gives CASSTGPRTGDTQYF.

The CDR3 loop is CSARKQGDHSYEQYF. DNA for the CDR3: TGCAGTGCTCGAAAACAGGGGGACCACTCCTACGAGCAGTACTTC. This chain joins TRBV20-1 and TRBJ2-7; 8 bases fit TRBD1. Germline V gene lookup returns CDR1 DFQATT and CDR2 SNEGSKA (reference sequence). Losses at the gene ends were 5 bases for V and 0 bases for J; bases not matched to a gene: 9. The CDR3 is 15 amino acids.

This sequence joins TRBV4-2 and TRBJ2-7; D might be TRBD1 or TRBD2, each matching 5 bases. The V end was cut by 0 bases, the J end by 5 bases, with 17 bases between. There are 16 residues in the CDR3. Germline CDR1 is LGHNA and CDR2 is YNFKEQ. The DNA of the CDR3 is TGTGCCAGCAGCCAAGATCGACAGCCCGGGGCCGACGAGCAGTACTTC. Translation gives CASSQDRQPGADEQYF.

The chain combines TRBV2 with TRBJ2-1; D unresolved. CDR1 and CDR2 from the germline V gene are SNHLY and FYNNEI. The germline V and J ends were trimmed by 3 bases and 5 bases, with 8 bases remaining between them. The CDR3 sequence is 13 residues long. CDR3 DNA sequence: TGTGCCAGCAGTGAGATACCAGACAATGAGCAGTTCTTC. Its protein is CASSEIPDNEQFF.